Presented here are 24 T cell receptor beta chains from one specimen sequenced in a study of T cell responses to AZD1222 COVID-19 vaccine (dated by TCRdb to the early 2020s). Receptor amplification or capture employed the immunoSEQ multiplex PCR assay. TCRdb took over this immuneACCESS table, retaining in-frame rearrangements with V and J assigned. Such tables are incomplete; in checked studies, under half of the missing clones stem from an unresolved V gene, and the remainder is unexplained. The sample contains about 140,000 clones, roughly 90% of them found a single time. The biggest ten clones account for 1.2% to 1.5% of the sample. The intended sense of this specimen's time point label: baseline before first vaccination. The specimen comprised peripheral blood, sampled on day 0 of AZD1222 vaccination. Receptor source: an adult in good health.

J is TRBJ2-7 and V is TRBV7-2; perhaps TRBD1 as D (5 bases). Trimming shortened V by 1 base and J by 4 bases, and 8 bases separated the two germline ends. The CDR3 consists of 13 residues. Germline-derived CDR1 and CDR2 are SGHTA and FQGNSA. The CDR3 protein is CASSLGRQYEQYF. CDR3 DNA: TGTGCCAGCAGCTTAGGGCGACAGTACGAGCAGTACTTC.

This clone occurred once. The chain joins TRBV7-9 to TRBJ1-4; 7 bases are shared with TRBD1. The CDR3 is made up of 16 amino acids. The germline V gene has CDR1 SEHNR and CDR2 FQNEAQ (reference sequence). V shed 5 bases, J shed 5 bases, and the junction held 11 bases outside the gene matches. The CDR3 protein is CASSLQGRGRNEKLFF. CDR3 sequence (DNA): TGTGCCAGCAGCCTACAGGGGAGGGGCCGGAATGAAAAACTGTTTTTT.

The chain couples TRBV29-1 to TRBJ1-1; D gene unclear. Trimming took 2 bases from V and 0 from J, leaving 13 bases between them. This CDR3 has 15 amino acids. The germline gives CDR1 SQVTM, CDR2 ANQGSEA. This CDR3 reads CSVENLHRMNTEAFF. DNA of the CDR3: TGCAGCGTTGAAAACCTACATCGTATGAACACTGAAGCTTTCTTT.

The chain employs TRBV5-4 and TRBJ1-2; D unclear. This CDR3 region has 12 residues. Per germline, CDR1 SGHNT and CDR2 YYREEE (reference sequence). Trimming shortened V by 3 bases and J by 6 bases, and 9 bases separated the two germline ends. The DNA for the CDR3 is TGTGCCAGCAGCTCCTGGCCCGATGGCTACACCTTC. This translates into CASSSWPDGYTF. The full variable domain, completed using reference TRBV5-4 and TRBJ1-2, is ETGVTQSPTHLIKTRGQQVTLRCSSQSGHNTVSWYQQALGQGPQFIFQYYREEENGRGNFPPRFSGLQFPNYSSELNVNALELDDSALYLCASSSWPDGYTFGSGTRLTVV.

The genes are TRBV29-1 and TRBJ2-2; 10 bases are a match to TRBD1. Germline lookup yields CDR1 SQVTM and CDR2 ANQGSEA. The CDR3 contains 14 residues. Losses at the gene ends were 8 bases for V and 4 bases for J; bases not matched to a gene: 7. The CDR3 region has the DNA TGCAGCTCAACGGGGACAGGGGCCACCGGGGAGCTGTTTTTT. It encodes CSSTGTGATGELFF.

This clone was counted between two and nine times. This chain links TRBV6-1 with TRBJ2-6; possible D gene TRBD1, 6 bases. CDR1 and CDR2 (germline): MNHNS, SASEGT. Trimming removed 3 bases from V and 4 bases from J, with 13 bases in between. The CDR3 loop spans 16 amino acids. The CDR3 reads CASSEAQGNGANVLTF. The CDR3 DNA sequence: TGTGCCAGCAGTGAGGCACAGGGTAACGGGGCCAACGTCCTGACTTTC.

The V and J genes are TRBV7-9 and TRBJ1-6, with no clear D. CDR1 and CDR2 from the germline V gene are SEHNR and FQNEAQ (reference sequence). The ends were cut back, 5 bases at V and 3 bases at J, with 5 bases in the middle. The CDR3 totals 13 residues. CDR3 sequence (DNA): TGTGCCAGCAGCAACTTCTATAATTCACCCCTCCACTTT. Amino acid sequence: CASSNFYNSPLHF.

V gene TRBV25-1 combines with J gene TRBJ2-1; D possibly corresponds to TRBD2 (5 bases). The V end was cut by 3 bases, the J end by 6 bases, with 15 bases between. CDR3 length: 15 residues. CDR1 and CDR2 from the germline V gene are MGHDK and SYGVNS. The CDR3 protein is CASSELSGLSNEQFF. DNA of the CDR3: TGTGCCAGCAGTGAGTTGAGCGGACTTAGCAATGAGCAGTTCTTC.

The gene calls are TRBV20-1 and TRBJ2-1, with D tentatively TRBD2 (6 bases). CDR1 is DFQATT, CDR2 SNEGSKA, per germline (reference sequence). The ends were cut back, 0 bases at V and 12 bases at J, with 6 bases in the middle. CDR3 size: 10 residues. The CDR3 spells CSAREGGQFF. The CDR3 bases are TGCAGTGCTAGAGAGGGGGGGCAGTTCTTC.

This clone was counted once. J is TRBJ1-5 and V is TRBV27, with D possibly matching TRBD1 (5 bases). V lost 8 bases and J lost 0, with 23 bases in between. This CDR3 has 18 amino acids. The V gene's germline CDR1 is MNHEY and CDR2 SMNVEV (reference sequence). The CDR3 coding sequence is TGTGCCAGCCCTTCCGGGACCCCTGGGAAAGATAGCAATCAGCCCCAGCATTTT. Amino acids: CASPSGTPGKDSNQPQHF.

CDR3 sequence: CASSQAAWVTYNEQFF. CDR3 nucleotide sequence: TGTGCCAGCAGCCAAGCGGCTTGGGTCACCTACAATGAGCAGTTCTTC. This rearrangement joins TRBV3-1 (or the pseudogene TRBV3-2) to TRBJ2-1, with D unresolved. V was trimmed by 1 base and J by 2 bases, leaving 12 bases between them. Per the germline V gene, CDR1 is LGHDT and CDR2 is YNNKEL (reference sequence). This CDR3 region has 16 residues.

V usage is TRBV18 and J usage is TRBJ1-3, with D perhaps matching TRBD1 (6 bases). Trimming shortened V by 3 bases and J by 0 bases, and 12 bases separated the two germline ends. Per germline, CDR1 KGHSH and CDR2 LQKENI. The CDR3 is 16 amino acids. The CDR3 region is CASSPLGASSGNTIYF. The CDR3 DNA reads TGTGCCAGCTCACCCTTGGGGGCGTCCTCTGGAAACACCATATATTTT.

This chain connects TRBV28 to TRBJ1-3; no clear D gene. Germline values: CDR1 MDHEN, CDR2 SYDVKM. V was pared by 7 bases and J by 0 bases, with 7 bases between. This CDR3 is 13 amino acids long. CDR3 amino acids: CASTVSSGNTIYF. CDR3 nucleotides: TGTGCCAGCACGGTCAGCTCTGGAAACACCATATATTTT.

Points on this clone: One junction end disagrees with the germline gene, perhaps due to a read error. The chain carries TRBV20-1 and TRBJ1-1; D not resolved. CDR1 is DFQATT, CDR2 SNEGSKA, per germline (reference sequence). The CDR3 spans 11 residues. The CDR3 DNA follows: TGCAGTGCTAGATCCGGCCCAATGGAAATCTTT. Translating gives CSARSGPMEIF.

The chain joins TRBV27 to TRBJ1-4; 8 nucleotides align to TRBD1. Germline V gives CDR1 MNHEY, CDR2 SMNVEV (reference sequence). V gave up 6 bases and J gave up 14 bases; unmatched junction bases: 8. The CDR3 runs 12 residues. The CDR3 nucleotides read TGTGCCAGCAGAACAGGGGGAGTGGGCCTGTTTTTT. Translating gives CASRTGGVGLFF.

The chain recombines TRBV6-5 with TRBJ2-2; D not resolved. The V gene lost 6 bases and the J gene lost 1 base, with 6 bases spanning the gap. CDR1 and CDR2 from the germline V gene are MNHEY and SVGAGI. CDR3 length: 13 amino acids. The CDR3 DNA is TGTGCCAGCAGCGTCATGAACACCGGGGAGCTGTTTTTT. Its translation: CASSVMNTGELFF.

The CDR3 loop reads CASSAGQSNTEAFF. CDR3 coding DNA: TGTGCCAGCAGTGCGGGACAGTCGAACACTGAAGCTTTCTTT. The chain uses TRBV25-1 and TRBJ1-1; TRBD1 matches at 7 bases. V shed 4 bases, J shed 1 base, and the junction held 3 bases outside the gene matches. This CDR3 is 14 amino acids long. The germline V gene encodes CDR1 MGHDK and CDR2 SYGVNS.

The chain recombines TRBV10-3 with TRBJ1-1; 10 bases match TRBD1. J gave up 8 bases and V 11 bases, and 11 bases lay outside the gene matches. The CDR3 is 13 amino acids. Looked up from germline, CDR1 is ENHRY and CDR2 is SYGVKD. The CDR3 nucleotides read TGTGCCCTGAGGTGGGACAGGGGCACGGAAGCTTTCTTT. It encodes CALRWDRGTEAFF.

V gene TRBV5-1 combines with J gene TRBJ2-7; a weak D match, TRBD1 (6 bases). Trimming removed 1 base at V and 5 bases at J, with 7 bases between. CDR3 length: 12 amino acids. CDR1 is SGHRS, CDR2 YFSETQ, per germline. The CDR3 reads CASSLKGDEQYF. CDR3 nucleotide sequence: TGCGCCAGCAGCTTGAAGGGGGACGAGCAGTACTTC.

This clone was recorded at least ten times. V is TRBV5-8 and J is TRBJ2-7; 11 bases are shared with TRBD1. Unmatched junction bases numbered 4, after V lost 1 base and J lost 4 bases. Germline V CDR1 and CDR2: SGHTS, YDEGEE. The CDR3 contains 15 residues. This chain's CDR3 is CASSLWGQGEYEQYF. The CDR3 DNA follows: TGTGCCAGCAGCTTGTGGGGACAGGGGGAATACGAGCAGTACTTC.

The chain carries TRBV19 and TRBJ1-1; D unclear. The CDR3 extends over 14 amino acids. In germline, CDR1 is LNHDA, CDR2 SQIVND (reference sequence). V was cut by 8 bases and J by 0 bases, with 13 bases left in between. CDR3 coding DNA: TGTGCCAGTGGGCGGGAGAACCTGAACACTGAAGCTTTCTTT. This encodes CASGRENLNTEAFF.

The chain combines TRBV18 with TRBJ1-3; D possibly corresponds to TRBD1 (6 bases). Per the germline V gene, CDR1 is KGHSH and CDR2 is LQKENI. Trimming left V 6 bases short and J 1 base short, with 13 bases between. The CDR3 has 15 amino acids. CDR3 sequence (DNA): TGTGCCAGCTCCCCAACTACAGGGTCTGGAAACACCATATATTTT. Translating gives CASSPTTGSGNTIYF.

The chain recombines TRBV23-1 with TRBJ2-7; TRBD1 matches at 9 bases. TRBV23-1 carries the ORF label, with uncertain function. The J segment lost 7 bases and the V segment lost 0 bases, leaving 10 bases of the junction unmatched. This CDR3 has 16 residues. For the CDR3, the DNA is TGCGCCAGCAGTCAATCCCACAGGGGGCCTCCCCCGGAGCAGTACTTC. Translated: CASSQSHRGPPPEQYF.

The V gene is TRBV28, the J gene TRBJ1-4, with D possibly TRBD1 on 6 matching bases. The germline V and J ends were trimmed by 1 base and 13 bases, with 13 bases remaining between them. CDR1 is MDHEN and CDR2 is SYDVKM in the germline V gene. The CDR3 sequence is 13 residues long. CDR3 protein: CASSLFAGEGLFF. In nucleotides, the CDR3 is TGTGCCAGCAGTTTATTCGCAGGGGAAGGACTGTTTTTT.